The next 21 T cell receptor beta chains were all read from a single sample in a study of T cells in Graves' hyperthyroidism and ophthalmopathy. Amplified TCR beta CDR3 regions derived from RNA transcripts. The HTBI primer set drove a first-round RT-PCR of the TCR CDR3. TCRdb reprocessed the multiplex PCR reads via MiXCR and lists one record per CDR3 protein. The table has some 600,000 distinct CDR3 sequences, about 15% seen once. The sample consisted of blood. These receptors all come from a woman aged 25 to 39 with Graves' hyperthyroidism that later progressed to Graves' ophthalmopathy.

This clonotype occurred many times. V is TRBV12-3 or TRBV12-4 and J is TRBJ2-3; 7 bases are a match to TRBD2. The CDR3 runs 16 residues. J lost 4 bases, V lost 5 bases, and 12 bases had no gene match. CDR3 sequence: CASSVQAGSRADTQYF. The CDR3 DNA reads TGTGCCAGCAGTGTCCAAGCGGGATCGCGTGCAGATACGCAGTATTTT.

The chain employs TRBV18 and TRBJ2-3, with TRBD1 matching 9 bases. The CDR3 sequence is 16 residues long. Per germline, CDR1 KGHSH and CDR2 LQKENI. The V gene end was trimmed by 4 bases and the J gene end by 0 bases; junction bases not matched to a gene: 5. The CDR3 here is CASSLRTGESTDTQYF. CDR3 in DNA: TGTGCCAGCTCACTAAGGACAGGGGAGAGCACAGATACGCAGTATTTT.

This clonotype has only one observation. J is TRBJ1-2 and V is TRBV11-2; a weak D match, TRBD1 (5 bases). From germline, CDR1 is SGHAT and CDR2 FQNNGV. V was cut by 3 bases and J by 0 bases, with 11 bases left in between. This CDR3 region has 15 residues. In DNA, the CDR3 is TGTGCCAGCAGCTTCCATCAGGGTTCTAACTATGGCTACACCTTC. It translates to CASSFHQGSNYGYTF.

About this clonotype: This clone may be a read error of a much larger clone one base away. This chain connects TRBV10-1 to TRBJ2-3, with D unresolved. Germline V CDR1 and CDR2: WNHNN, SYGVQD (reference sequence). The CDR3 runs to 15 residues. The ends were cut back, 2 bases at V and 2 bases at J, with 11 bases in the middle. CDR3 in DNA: TGCGCCAGCAGTGAGGGGAACCCTCCCACAGATACGCAGTATTTT. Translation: CASSEGNPPTDTQYF.

The CDR3 bases are TGTGCCACCTCGAGCAATGAGCAGTTCTTC. Protein product: CATSSNEQFF. The J gene is TRBJ2-1, the V gene TRBV25-1, with unresolved D. V dropped 10 bases and J dropped 6 bases, with 7 bases sitting between them. CDR1 is MGHDK, CDR2 SYGVNS, per germline. The CDR3 length is 10 residues.

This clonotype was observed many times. CDR3 sequence: CATSREGTGGSEQYF. The CDR3 DNA is TGTGCCACCAGCAGAGAGGGGACAGGGGGCAGCGAGCAGTACTTC. This sequence joins TRBV15 and TRBJ2-7; 12 bases align to TRBD1. The germline V gene has CDR1 LNHNV and CDR2 YYDKDF (reference sequence). V gave up 0 bases and J gave up 6 bases; unmatched junction bases: 3. This CDR3 contains 15 residues.

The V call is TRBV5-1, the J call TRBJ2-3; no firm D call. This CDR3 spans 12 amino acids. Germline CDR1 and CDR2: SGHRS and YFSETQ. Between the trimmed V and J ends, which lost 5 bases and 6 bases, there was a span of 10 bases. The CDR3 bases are TGCGCCAGCAGGATCGGTTCGGATACGCAGTATTTT. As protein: CASRIGSDTQYF.

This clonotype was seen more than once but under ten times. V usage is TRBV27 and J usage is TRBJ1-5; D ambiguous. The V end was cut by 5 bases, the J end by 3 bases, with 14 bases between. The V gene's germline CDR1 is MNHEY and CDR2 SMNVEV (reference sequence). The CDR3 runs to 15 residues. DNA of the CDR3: TGTGCCAGCAGTCTTATCTGGAGTCCCAATCAGCCCCAGCATTTT. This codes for CASSLIWSPNQPQHF.

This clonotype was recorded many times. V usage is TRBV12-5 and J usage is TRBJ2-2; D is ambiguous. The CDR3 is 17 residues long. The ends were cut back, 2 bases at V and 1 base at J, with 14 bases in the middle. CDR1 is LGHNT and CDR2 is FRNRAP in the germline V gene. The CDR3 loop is CASGLSNMAWNTGELFF. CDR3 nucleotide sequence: TGTGCTAGTGGTTTGTCAAATATGGCGTGGAACACCGGGGAGCTGTTTTTT.

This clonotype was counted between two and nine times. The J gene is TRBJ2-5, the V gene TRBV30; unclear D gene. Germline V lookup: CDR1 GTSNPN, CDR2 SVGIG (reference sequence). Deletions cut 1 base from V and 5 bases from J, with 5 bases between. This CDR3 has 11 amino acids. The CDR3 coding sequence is TGTGCCTGGAGTGATATTGAGACCCAGTACTTC. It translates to CAWSDIETQYF.

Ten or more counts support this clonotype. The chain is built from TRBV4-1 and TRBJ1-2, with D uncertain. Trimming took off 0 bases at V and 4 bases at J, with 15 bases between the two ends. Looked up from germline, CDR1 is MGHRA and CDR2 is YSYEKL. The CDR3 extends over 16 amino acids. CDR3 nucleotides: TGCGCCAGCAGCCAAGACCAGCCGGCAGGTATCTATGGCTACACCTTC. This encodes CASSQDQPAGIYGYTF.

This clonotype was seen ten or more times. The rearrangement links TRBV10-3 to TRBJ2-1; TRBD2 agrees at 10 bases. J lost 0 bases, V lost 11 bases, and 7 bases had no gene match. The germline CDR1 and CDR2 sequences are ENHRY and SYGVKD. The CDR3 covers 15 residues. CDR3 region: CAVSSGGFSYNEQFF. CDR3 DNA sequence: TGTGCCGTGTCTAGCGGGGGCTTCTCCTACAATGAGCAGTTCTTC.

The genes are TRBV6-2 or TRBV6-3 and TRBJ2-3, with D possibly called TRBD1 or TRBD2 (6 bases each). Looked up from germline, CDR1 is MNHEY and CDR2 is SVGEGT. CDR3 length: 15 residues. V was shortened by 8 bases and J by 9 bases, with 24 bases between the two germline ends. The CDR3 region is CASGSPGQGLYTQYF. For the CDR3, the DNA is TGTGCCAGCGGAAGTCCGGGACAAGGACTATACACGCAGTATTTT.

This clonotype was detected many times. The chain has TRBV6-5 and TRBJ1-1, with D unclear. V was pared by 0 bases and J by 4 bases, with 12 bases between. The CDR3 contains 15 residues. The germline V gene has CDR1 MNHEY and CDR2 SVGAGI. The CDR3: CASSYSKKGSTEAFF. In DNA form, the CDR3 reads TGTGCCAGCAGTTACTCGAAAAAGGGAAGCACTGAAGCTTTCTTT.

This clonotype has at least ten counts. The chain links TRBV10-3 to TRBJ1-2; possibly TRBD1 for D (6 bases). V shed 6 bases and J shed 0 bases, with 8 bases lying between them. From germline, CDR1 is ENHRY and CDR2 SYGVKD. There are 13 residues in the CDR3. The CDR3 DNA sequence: TGTGCCATCAGCGGACAGTCTAACTATGGCTACACCTTC. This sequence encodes CAISGQSNYGYTF.

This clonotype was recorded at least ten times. The CDR3 region is CASRALGLSHTEAFF. CDR3 bases: TGTGCCAGCAGAGCCCTGGGACTTTCCCACACTGAAGCTTTCTTT. V is TRBV2 and J is TRBJ1-1, with TRBD1 as a possible D gene (5 bases). The CDR3 loop spans 15 amino acids. V was cut by 6 bases and J by 3 bases, with 17 bases left in between. The germline V gene encodes CDR1 SNHLY and CDR2 FYNNEI.

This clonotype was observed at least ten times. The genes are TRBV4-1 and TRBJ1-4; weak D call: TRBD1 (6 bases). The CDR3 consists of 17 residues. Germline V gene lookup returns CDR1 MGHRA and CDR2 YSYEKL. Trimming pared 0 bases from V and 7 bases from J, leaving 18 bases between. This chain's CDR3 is CASSQDIWEGGGEKLFF. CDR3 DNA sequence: TGCGCCAGCAGCCAAGATATATGGGAGGGGGGCGGTGAAAAACTGTTTTTT.

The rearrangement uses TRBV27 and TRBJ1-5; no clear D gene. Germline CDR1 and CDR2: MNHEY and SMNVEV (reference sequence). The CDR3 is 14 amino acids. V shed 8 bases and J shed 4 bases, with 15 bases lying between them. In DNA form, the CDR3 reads TGTGCCAGCGGACCGAGGGCAGGAAATCAGCCCCAGCATTTT. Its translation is CASGPRAGNQPQHF.

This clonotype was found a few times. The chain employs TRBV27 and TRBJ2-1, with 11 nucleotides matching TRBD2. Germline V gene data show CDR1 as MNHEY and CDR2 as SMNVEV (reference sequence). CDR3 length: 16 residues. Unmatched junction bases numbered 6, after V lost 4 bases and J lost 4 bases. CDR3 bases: TGTGCCAGCAGTTCCGGGACTAGCGGAACTTACAATGAGCAGTTCTTC. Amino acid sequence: CASSSGTSGTYNEQFF.

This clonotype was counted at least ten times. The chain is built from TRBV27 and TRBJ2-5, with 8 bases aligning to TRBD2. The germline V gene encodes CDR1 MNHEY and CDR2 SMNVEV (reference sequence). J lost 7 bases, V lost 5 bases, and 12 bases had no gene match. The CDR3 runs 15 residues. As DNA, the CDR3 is TGTGCCAGCAGTCCTCAGGCAGCGGGGGACACGACCCAGTACTTC. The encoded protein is CASSPQAAGDTTQYF.

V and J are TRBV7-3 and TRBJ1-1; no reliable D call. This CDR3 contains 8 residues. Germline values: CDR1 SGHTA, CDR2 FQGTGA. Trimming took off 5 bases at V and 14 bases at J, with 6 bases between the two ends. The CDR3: CASSPLFF. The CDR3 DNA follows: TGTGCCAGCAGCCCCCTCTTCTTT.